The 21 T cell receptor beta chains below were found in one sample sequenced in a study of T-cell memory formation after mild COVID-19 (dated by TCRdb to about 2021). Receptor libraries were prepared by 5' RACE. The run used an Illumina NovaSeq 6000. The public reads were quality trimmed at Q25 with fastp and then assembled into clones with MiXCR by TCRdb, keeping productive beta chains. Rows merge per CDR3 protein into single entries with the most common DNA and genes. The sample includes around 340,000 distinct CDR3 sequences, with about 15% observed a single time. The top ten clonotypes cover 22% of the sample. The sequenced sample consisted of PBMCs or a T cell subset sorted from them (not recorded which). The receptors here all came from a man aged 18 to 29 who had mild COVID-19 (a few samples of this study predate the infection). The sample titles of this study are shuffled in the database, so cell type and time point are left out; the donor was told from shared clones.

This sequence joins TRBV7-3 and TRBJ2-1; 8 bases line up with TRBD2. Germline CDR1 is SGHTA and CDR2 is FQGTGA. V lost 5 bases and J lost 2; bases outside the gene matches: 8. The CDR3 is made up of 16 amino acids. The chain's CDR3 is CASSPRLASTYNEQFF. CDR3 DNA: TGTGCCAGCAGCCCCCGACTAGCGTCCACCTACAATGAGCAGTTCTTC.

This clonotype was counted a few times. The gene calls are TRBV25-1 and TRBJ2-5, with 10 positions matching TRBD1. The CDR3 contains 14 residues. Germline V gene data show CDR1 as MGHDK and CDR2 as SYGVNS. V dropped 2 bases and J dropped 4; count of bases not matched to a gene: 1. CDR3 DNA sequence: TGTGCCAGCAGTGAAGGGGACAGGGGAGAGACCCAGTACTTC. Translated, it gives CASSEGDRGETQYF. The full variable domain, completed using reference TRBV25-1 and TRBJ2-5, is EADIYQTPRYLVIGTGKKITLECSQTMGHDKMYWYQQDPGMELHLIHYSYGVNSTEKGDLSSESTVSRIRTEHFPLTLESARPSHTSQYLCASSEGDRGETQYFGPGTRLLVL.

This clonotype has only a few counts. The V call is TRBV7-3, the J call TRBJ1-1; D perhaps matches TRBD1 (5 bases). The CDR3 is 14 residues long. CDR1 and CDR2 (germline): SGHTA, FQGTGA. Trimming stripped 3 bases from V and 2 bases from J, with 10 bases between. The chain's CDR3 is CASSLGVSNTEAFF. The CDR3 DNA reads as TGTGCCAGCAGCTTGGGGGTATCCAACACTGAAGCTTTCTTT. The full variable domain, with the rest looked up from reference TRBV7-3 and TRBJ1-1, is GAGVSQTPSNKVTEKGKYVELRCDPISGHTALYWYRQSLGQGPEFLIYFQGTGAADDSGLPNDRFFAVRPEGSVSTLKIQRTERGDSAVYLCASSLGVSNTEAFFGQGTRLTVV.

Only a few counts were recorded for this clonotype. CDR3 in DNA: TGTGCCAGCAGTCAAGACACTTATACGCAGTATTTT. Protein sequence: CASSQDTYTQYF. The chain couples TRBV12-3 or TRBV12-4 to TRBJ2-3; no reliable D call. CDR3 length: 12 amino acids. V dropped 5 bases and J dropped 7 bases, with 10 bases sitting between them.

In this sample, this clonotype turned up a few times. V and J are TRBV14 and TRBJ2-3; unclear D gene. Trimming pared 0 bases from V and 2 bases from J, leaving 9 bases between. This CDR3 contains 15 residues. Germline lookup yields CDR1 SGHDN and CDR2 FVKESK. The CDR3 here is CASSQDMLVTDTQYF. The CDR3 DNA reads TGTGCCAGCAGCCAAGATATGCTAGTCACAGATACGCAGTATTTT.

The chain is built from TRBV7-9 and TRBJ2-4; D unresolved. The CDR3 contains 18 residues. Germline CDR1 and CDR2: SEHNR and FQNEAQ (reference sequence). Trimming took 3 bases from V and 0 from J, leaving 18 bases between them. CDR3 sequence (DNA): TGTGCCAGCAGCTTGCACCCGCATTATGGCTTAGCCAAAAACATTCAGTACTTC. Amino acids: CASSLHPHYGLAKNIQYF.

The rearrangement uses TRBV6-5 and TRBJ2-2, with D uncertain. Trimming pared 0 bases from V and 4 bases from J, leaving 6 bases between. Germline CDR1 reads MNHEY; CDR2 reads SVGAGI. The CDR3 is made up of 14 amino acids. Written as DNA, the CDR3 is TGTGCCAGCAGTTACTCTGGCTTCACCGGGGAGCTGTTTTTT. Protein sequence: CASSYSGFTGELFF.

The sample holds many counts of this clonotype. The chain uses TRBV20-1 and TRBJ2-2; weak D call: TRBD1 (6 bases). V lost 6 bases and J lost 8, with 22 bases in between. CDR3 length: 15 residues. CDR1 and CDR2 (germline): DFQATT, SNEGSKA (reference sequence). The CDR3 loop reads CSAESGTHPWGELFF. CDR3 bases: TGCAGTGCGGAGTCCGGGACACACCCCTGGGGGGAGCTGTTTTTT.

This clonotype has a handful of counts. This rearrangement joins TRBV7-3 to TRBJ2-1; 11 bases line up with TRBD2. CDR3 length equals 17 residues. V gave up 1 base and J gave up 10 bases; unmatched junction bases: 12. The germline gives CDR1 SGHTA, CDR2 FQGTGA. CDR3 residues: CASSLRTSGGPLGEQFF. DNA for the CDR3: TGTGCCAGCAGCTTAAGAACTAGCGGGGGACCGTTGGGAGAGCAGTTCTTC. The complete variable domain, with remaining parts taken from reference TRBV7-3 and TRBJ2-1, reads GAGVSQTPSNKVTEKGKYVELRCDPISGHTALYWYRQSLGQGPEFLIYFQGTGAADDSGLPNDRFFAVRPEGSVSTLKIQRTERGDSAVYLCASSLRTSGGPLGEQFFGPGTRLTVL.

The table lists this clonotype with a few counts. The chain recombines TRBV10-1 with TRBJ2-7; no definite D call. The V gene lost 6 bases and the J gene lost 0 bases, with 12 bases spanning the gap. The CDR3 has 14 amino acids. The germline V gene has CDR1 WNHNN and CDR2 SYGVQD (reference sequence). The CDR3 DNA follows: TGCGCCAGCAGCCACTCCACAGCCTCCTACGAGCAGTACTTC. Translating gives CASSHSTASYEQYF.

The rearrangement joins TRBV4-1 to TRBJ2-3, with TRBD2 as a possible D gene (5 bases). Germline V gives CDR1 MGHRA, CDR2 YSYEKL. V lost 4 bases, J lost 4 bases, and 18 bases lay in between. The CDR3 sequence is 16 residues long. The CDR3 reads CASSRPTGVAADTQYF. The CDR3 DNA follows: TGCGCCAGCAGCCGACCGACCGGGGTTGCTGCAGATACGCAGTATTTT.

V is TRBV29-1 and J is TRBJ1-2; a weak D match, TRBD1 (5 bases). CDR3 length equals 11 residues. V was shortened by 6 bases and J by 6 bases, with 11 bases between the two germline ends. Germline V gene data show CDR1 as SQVTM and CDR2 as ANQGSEA. CDR3 loop: CSVGPGDGYTF. The CDR3 DNA sequence: TGCAGCGTGGGTCCGGGGGATGGCTACACCTTC.

This clonotype appeared a few times. The chain combines TRBV15 with TRBJ1-1, with D perhaps matching TRBD1 (6 bases). The germline V and J ends were trimmed by 3 bases and 2 bases, with 13 bases remaining between them. Germline assignment: CDR1 LNHNV and CDR2 YYDKDF (reference sequence). The CDR3 is 15 residues long. The CDR3 nucleotides read TGTGCCACCAGCAGGGCCACAGGGAGCAACACTGAAGCTTTCTTT. This translates into CATSRATGSNTEAFF.

The CDR3 loop is CASSQDATATNEKLFF. The CDR3 coding sequence is TGCGCCAGCAGCCAAGACGCGACGGCAACTAATGAAAAACTGTTTTTT. V and J are TRBV4-1 and TRBJ1-4; D is ambiguous. From germline, CDR1 is MGHRA and CDR2 YSYEKL. The CDR3 spans 16 residues. V lost 0 bases and J lost 0, with 8 bases in between.

The chain employs TRBV5-6 and TRBJ1-6; no firm D call. The CDR3 covers 16 residues. V was clipped by 4 bases and J by 2 bases, with 13 bases between them. Germline values: CDR1 SGHDT, CDR2 YYEEEE. CDR3 DNA sequence: TGTGCCAGCAGCCCGGTTGGGGTCACCTATAATTCACCCCTCCACTTT. Encoded protein: CASSPVGVTYNSPLHF.

In its sample, this clonotype was seen once. The junction departs from germline at one end; a sequencing error may be responsible. The chain employs TRBV18 and TRBJ2-1; D is perhaps TRBD1 (5 bases). This CDR3 is 15 amino acids long. The germline CDR1 and CDR2 sequences are KGHSH and LQKENI. The CDR3 is CASSPQQGRDNEQFF. The CDR3 DNA sequence: TGTGCAAGCTCACCACAGCAGGGTCGGGACAATGAGCAGTTCTTC.

V usage is TRBV24-1 and J usage is TRBJ2-2, with 8 bases identical to TRBD1. The CDR3 is 14 amino acids. The trim removed 7 bases at V and 2 bases at J, leaving 2 bases unmatched. Germline V gene data show CDR1 as KGHDR and CDR2 as SFDVKD. This CDR3 reads CATRDRDNTGELFF. The DNA for the CDR3 is TGTGCCACCAGGGACAGGGACAACACCGGGGAGCTGTTTTTT.

This clonotype was seen only a few times. V gene TRBV5-5 combines with J gene TRBJ2-2, with D unclear. Trimming removed 2 bases at V and 5 bases at J, with 7 bases between. Germline V gives CDR1 SGHKS, CDR2 YYEKEE (reference sequence). The CDR3 loop spans 13 amino acids. The CDR3 DNA follows: TGTGCCAGCAGCTTATCGTGGACCGGGGAGCTGTTTTTT. It specifies CASSLSWTGELFF.

This clonotype has a handful of counts. This chain joins TRBV6-2 or TRBV6-3 and TRBJ1-2; tentatively, D is TRBD1 (6 bases). This CDR3 region has 11 residues. Trimming shortened V by 6 bases and J by 7 bases, and 9 bases separated the two germline ends. Germline V gives CDR1 MNHEY, CDR2 SVGEGT. In nucleotides, the CDR3 is TGTGCCAGCAGGCACAGGGTTGGCTACACCTTC. Amino acid sequence: CASRHRVGYTF.

The rearrangement uses TRBV12-3 or TRBV12-4 and TRBJ1-1; a possible D gene is TRBD1 (5 bases). Trimming took off 6 bases at V and 1 base at J, with 15 bases between the two ends. CDR3 length equals 15 residues. In DNA form, the CDR3 reads TGTGCCAGCAGACACCGCTCACAGGCGAACACTGAAGCTTTCTTT. Protein: CASRHRSQANTEAFF.

The table lists this clonotype with a few counts. The genes are TRBV12-3 or TRBV12-4 and TRBJ1-5; 8 bases align to TRBD1. The ends lost 5 bases at V and 3 bases at J; junction bases unmatched: 6. The CDR3 covers 15 residues. CDR3 loop: CASSGRQGNNQPQHF. The CDR3, as DNA: TGTGCCAGCAGTGGACGACAGGGGAACAATCAGCCCCAGCATTTT.